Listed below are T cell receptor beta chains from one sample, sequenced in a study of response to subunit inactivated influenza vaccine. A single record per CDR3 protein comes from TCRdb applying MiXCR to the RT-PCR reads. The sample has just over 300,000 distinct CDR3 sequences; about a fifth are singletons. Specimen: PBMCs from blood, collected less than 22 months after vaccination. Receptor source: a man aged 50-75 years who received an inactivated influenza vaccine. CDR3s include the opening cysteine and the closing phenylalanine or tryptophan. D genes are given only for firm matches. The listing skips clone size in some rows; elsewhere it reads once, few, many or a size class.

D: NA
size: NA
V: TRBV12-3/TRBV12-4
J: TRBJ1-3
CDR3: CASSPTPSSGNTIYF
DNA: TGTGCCAGCAGTCCCACACCAAGCTCTGGAAACACCATATATTTT

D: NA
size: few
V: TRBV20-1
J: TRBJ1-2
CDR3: CSAERTETNYGYTF
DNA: TGCAGTGCAGAGAGGACCGAGACAAACTATGGCTACACCTTC

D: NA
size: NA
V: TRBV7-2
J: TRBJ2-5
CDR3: CASSSAGSGETQYF
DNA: TGTGCCAGCAGCTCCGCAGGGTCCGGGGAGACCCAGTACTTC

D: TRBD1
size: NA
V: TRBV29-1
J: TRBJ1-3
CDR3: CSVGTGAGGNTIYF
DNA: TGCAGCGTTGGGACAGGAGCAGGGGGAAACACCATATATTTT

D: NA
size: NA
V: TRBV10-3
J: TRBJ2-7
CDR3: CAISESGGGSFSHEQYF
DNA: TGTGCCATCAGTGAGTCCGGGGGTGGCTCGTTCTCCCACGAGCAGTACTTC

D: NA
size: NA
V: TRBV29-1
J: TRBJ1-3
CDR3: CSVEGATGNTIYF
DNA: TGCAGCGTTGAAGGAGCCACTGGAAACACCATATATTTT

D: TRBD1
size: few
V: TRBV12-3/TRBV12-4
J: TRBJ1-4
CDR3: CASRNDRGEGKLFF
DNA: TGTGCCAGCAGGAATGACAGGGGCGAAGGAAAACTGTTTTTT

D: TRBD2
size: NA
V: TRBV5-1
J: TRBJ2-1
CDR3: CASSLERGSYNEQFF
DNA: TGCGCCAGCAGCTTGGAGCGGGGGAGCTACAATGAGCAGTTCTTC

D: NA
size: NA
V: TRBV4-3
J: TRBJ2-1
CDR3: CASSQDIGSFYNEQFF
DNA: TGCGCCAGCAGCCAAGATATAGGCTCCTTTTACAATGAGCAGTTCTTC

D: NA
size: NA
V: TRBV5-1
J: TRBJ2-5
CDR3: CASSLGWTVGETQYF
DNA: TGCGCCAGCAGCTTGGGTTGGACAGTGGGTGAGACCCAGTACTTC

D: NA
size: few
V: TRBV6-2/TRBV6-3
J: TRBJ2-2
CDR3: CASIQRKWTGELFF
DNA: TGTGCCAGCATCCAGAGGAAGTGGACCGGGGAGCTGTTTTTT

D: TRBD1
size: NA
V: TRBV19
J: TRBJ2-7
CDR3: CASSAPGQGVYEQYF
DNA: TGTGCCAGTAGTGCCCCGGGACAGGGGGTTTACGAGCAGTACTTC

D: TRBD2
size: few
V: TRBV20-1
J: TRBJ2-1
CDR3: CSARGLAGGLSSYNEQFF
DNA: TGCAGTGCAAGAGGGCTAGCGGGGGGCCTTAGCTCCTACAATGAGCAGTTCTTC

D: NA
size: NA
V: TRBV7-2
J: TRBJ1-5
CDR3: CASSLALSQPQHF
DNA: TGTGCCAGCAGCTTAGCGCTAAGCCAGCCCCAGCATTTT

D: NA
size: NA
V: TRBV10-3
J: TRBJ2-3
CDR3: CAISDTGISTDTQYF
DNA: TGTGCCATCAGTGATACCGGGATTAGCACAGATACGCAGTATTTT

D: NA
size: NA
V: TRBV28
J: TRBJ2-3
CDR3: CASSPRMRGTDTQYF
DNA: TGTGCCAGCAGTCCCCGCATGCGGGGCACAGATACGCAGTATTTT

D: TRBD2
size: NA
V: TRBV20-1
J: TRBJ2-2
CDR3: CSARRGRANFGELFF
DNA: TGCAGTGCTAGACGTGGGAGGGCCAATTTCGGGGAGCTGTTTTTT

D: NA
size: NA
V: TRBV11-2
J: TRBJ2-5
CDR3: CASSSGASINQETQYF
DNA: TGTGCCAGCAGCTCGGGGGCTAGCATTAACCAAGAGACCCAGTACTTC

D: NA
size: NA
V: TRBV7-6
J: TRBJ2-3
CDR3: CASSLGPTADTQYF
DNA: TGTGCCAGCAGCTTAGGCCCCACGGCGGATACGCAGTATTTT

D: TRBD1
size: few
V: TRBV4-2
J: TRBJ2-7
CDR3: CASSPGQGLTPYEQYF
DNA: TGTGCCAGCAGCCCCGGACAGGGCCTTACTCCATACGAGCAGTACTTC

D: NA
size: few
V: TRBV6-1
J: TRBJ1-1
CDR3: CASSKDGLNTEAFF
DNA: TGTGCCAGCAGTAAGGACGGACTGAACACTGAAGCTTTCTTT

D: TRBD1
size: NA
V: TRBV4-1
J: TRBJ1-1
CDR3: CASTSSPAGTAGNTEAFF
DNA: TGCGCCAGCACCTCAAGTCCCGCCGGGACAGCGGGGAACACTGAAGCTTTCTTT

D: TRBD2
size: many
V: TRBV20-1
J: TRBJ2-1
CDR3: CSALFSGGEAYNEQFF
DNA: TGCAGTGCTCTCTTTAGCGGGGGGGAAGCCTACAATGAGCAGTTCTTC

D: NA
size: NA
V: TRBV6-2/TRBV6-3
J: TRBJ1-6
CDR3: CASTYRDNSPLHF
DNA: TGTGCCAGCACCTACAGGGATAATTCACCCCTCCACTTT

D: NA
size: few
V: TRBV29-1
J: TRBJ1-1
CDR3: CSARGGQGGTEAFF
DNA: TGCAGCGCCCGCGGGGGGCAAGGGGGCACTGAAGCTTTCTTT

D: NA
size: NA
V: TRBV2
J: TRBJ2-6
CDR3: CASSDVGGANVLTF
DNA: TGTGCCAGCAGTGACGTAGGTGGGGCCAACGTCCTGACTTTC

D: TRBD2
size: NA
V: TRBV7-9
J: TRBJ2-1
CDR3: CASSLLAVTYNEQFF
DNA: TGTGCCAGCAGCTTGCTAGCGGTAACCTACAATGAGCAGTTCTTC

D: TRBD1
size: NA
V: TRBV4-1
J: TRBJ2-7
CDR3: CASSQDPGTGVYEQYF
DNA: TGCGCCAGCAGCCAAGACCCCGGGACAGGGGTCTACGAGCAGTACTTC

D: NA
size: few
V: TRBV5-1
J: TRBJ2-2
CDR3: CASSFSTVANTGELFF
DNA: TGCGCCAGCAGCTTTTCGACAGTTGCGAACACCGGGGAGCTGTTTTTT

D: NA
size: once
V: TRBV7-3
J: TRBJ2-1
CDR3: CASSLTGDARRTYNEQFF
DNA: TGTGCCAGCAGCTTAACGGGGGACGCTAGGAGAACCTACAATGAGCAGTTCTTC

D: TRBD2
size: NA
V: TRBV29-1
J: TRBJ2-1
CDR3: CSVTAGLGQFF
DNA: TGCAGCGTAACAGCGGGACTCGGGCAGTTCTTC

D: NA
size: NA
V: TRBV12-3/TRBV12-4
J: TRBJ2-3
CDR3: CASSLKWGLRTDTQYF
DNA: TGTGCCAGCAGTTTGAAGTGGGGCCTCCGCACAGATACGCAGTATTTT